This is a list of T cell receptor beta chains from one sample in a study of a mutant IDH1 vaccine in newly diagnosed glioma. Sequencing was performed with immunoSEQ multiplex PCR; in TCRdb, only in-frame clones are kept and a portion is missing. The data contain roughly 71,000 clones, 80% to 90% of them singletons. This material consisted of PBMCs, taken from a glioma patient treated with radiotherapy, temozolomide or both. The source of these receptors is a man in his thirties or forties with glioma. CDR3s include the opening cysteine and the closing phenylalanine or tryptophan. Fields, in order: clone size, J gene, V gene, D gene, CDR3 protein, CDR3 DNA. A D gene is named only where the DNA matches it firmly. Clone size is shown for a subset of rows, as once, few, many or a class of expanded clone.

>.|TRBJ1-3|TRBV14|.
CASSQPYGANSGNTIYF
TGTGCCAGCAGCCAGCCATACGGGGCGAACTCTGGAAACACCATATATTTT
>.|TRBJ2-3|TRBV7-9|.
CASSPPGDTQYF
TGTGCCAGCAGCCCGCCAGGTGATACGCAGTATTTT
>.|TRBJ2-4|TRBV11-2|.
CASSHIRGAKNIQYF
TGTGCCAGCAGCCATATCCGTGGAGCCAAAAACATTCAGTACTTC
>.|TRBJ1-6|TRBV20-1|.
CGQKGGKALHF
TGCGGTCAGAAAGGGGGTAAAGCCCTCCACTTT
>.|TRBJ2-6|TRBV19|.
CATSSRGTGANVLTF
TGTGCCACTTCGTCCCGGGGGACTGGGGCCAACGTCCTGACTTTC
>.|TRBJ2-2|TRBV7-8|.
CASSLSPNTGELFF
TGTGCCAGCAGCTTGTCGCCGAACACCGGGGAGCTGTTTTTT
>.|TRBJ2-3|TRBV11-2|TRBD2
CASSQNQRGATDTQYF
TGTGCCAGCAGCCAGAACCAGCGGGGGGCCACAGATACGCAGTATTTT
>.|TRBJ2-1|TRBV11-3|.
CASSLDRLAGTPYEQFF
TGTGCCAGCAGCTTAGATCGTCTTGCAGGGACTCCGTATGAGCAGTTCTTC
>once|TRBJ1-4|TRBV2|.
CASSDRRNIEKLFF
TGTGCCAGCAGCGACAGGCGCAATATTGAAAAACTGTTTTTT
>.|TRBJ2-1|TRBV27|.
CASSLGGTEQFF
TGTGCCAGCAGTTTAGGGGGGACTGAGCAGTTCTTC
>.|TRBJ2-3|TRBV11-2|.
CASSQPRRRGTDTQYF
TGTGCCAGCAGCCAGCCGAGACGGCGGGGCACAGATACGCAGTATTTT
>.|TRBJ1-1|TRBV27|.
CASSSGQMNTEAFF
TGTGCCAGCAGTTCCGGACAGATGAACACTGAAGCTTTCTTT
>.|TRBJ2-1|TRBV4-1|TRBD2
CASSQVGLVRNEQFF
TGCGCCAGCAGCCAAGTGGGACTAGTGCGGAATGAGCAGTTCTTC
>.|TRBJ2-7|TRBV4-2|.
CASSQDPTRSSYEQYF
TGTGCCAGCAGCCAAGATCCTACACGGAGCTCCTACGAGCAGTACTTC
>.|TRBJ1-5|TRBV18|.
CASSPGYSNQPQHF
TGTGCCAGCTCACCAGGCTATAGCAATCAGCCCCAGCATTTT
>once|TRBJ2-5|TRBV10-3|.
CAISEWGKTQYF
TGTGCCATCAGTGAATGGGGAAAGACCCAGTACTTC
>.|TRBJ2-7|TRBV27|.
CASRVYSGDLFEQYF
TGTGCCAGCAGAGTTTATTCCGGAGACCTATTCGAGCAGTACTTC
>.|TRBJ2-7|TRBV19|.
CASSEGQVPYEQYF
TGTGCCAGTAGTGAGGGACAAGTGCCCTACGAGCAGTACTTC
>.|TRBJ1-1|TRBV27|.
CASHGAGRNTEAFF
TGTGCCAGCCATGGGGCAGGCCGGAACACTGAAGCTTTCTTT
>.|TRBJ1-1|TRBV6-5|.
CASSYEGKGDEAFF
TGTGCCAGCAGTTACGAGGGAAAAGGGGATGAAGCTTTCTTT
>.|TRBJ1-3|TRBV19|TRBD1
CASSLTGIGNTIYF
TGTGCCAGTAGTCTGACAGGGATCGGAAACACCATATATTTT
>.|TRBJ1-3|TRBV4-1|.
CASSQDAGLSSGNTIYF
TGCGCCAGCAGCCAAGACGCCGGCCTGAGCTCTGGAAACACCATATATTTT
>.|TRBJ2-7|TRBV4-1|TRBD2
CASSREVGLASEQYF
TGCGCCAGCAGCCGAGAGGTGGGACTAGCATCCGAGCAGTACTTC
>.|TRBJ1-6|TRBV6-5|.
CASSPFRGRAPLHF
TGTGCCAGCAGCCCCTTTCGGGGGAGGGCACCCCTCCACTTT
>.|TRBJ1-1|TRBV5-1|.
CASSLISNTEAFF
TGCGCCAGCAGCTTAATTTCGAACACTGAAGCTTTCTTT
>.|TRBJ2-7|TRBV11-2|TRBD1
CASSPEGTGRRYEQYF
TGTGCCAGCAGCCCCGAAGGGACAGGGCGTAGGTACGAGCAGTACTTC
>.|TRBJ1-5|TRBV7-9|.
CASSSKGPNQPQHF
TGTGCCAGCAGCTCTAAGGGGCCCAATCAGCCCCAGCATTTT
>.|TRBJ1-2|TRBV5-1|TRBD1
CASSPKGAEYGYTF
TGCGCCAGCAGCCCCAAGGGGGCAGAATATGGCTACACCTTC
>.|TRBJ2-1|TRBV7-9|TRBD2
CASSLEWLAGYNEQFF
TGTGCCAGCAGCTTAGAATGGCTAGCGGGGTACAATGAGCAGTTCTTC
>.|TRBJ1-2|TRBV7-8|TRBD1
CASSSGTGTSYGYTF
TGTGCCAGCAGTTCCGGGACAGGGACCTCCTATGGCTACACCTTC
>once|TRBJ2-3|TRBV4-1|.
CASSTPGTTSTDTQYF
TGCGCCAGCAGCACGCCCGGGACGACAAGCACAGATACGCAGTATTTT
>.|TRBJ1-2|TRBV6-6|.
CASSYSVGTVDGYTF
TGTGCCAGCAGTTACTCGGTAGGGACGGTGGATGGCTACACCTTC
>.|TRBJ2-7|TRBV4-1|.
CASSQAPDTGQYF
TGCGCCAGCAGCCAGGCCCCCGACACGGGGCAGTACTTC